These 2 T cell receptor beta chains were all obtained from the same sample, sequenced in a study of chemoradiotherapy in HPV16-positive cancers. Generated by immunoSEQ multiplex PCR, the TCRdb table keeps only in-frame clones and is missing some. The sample shows over 10,000 clones, less than 80% of them seen only once. Collection of the sample occurred from a patient who underwent chemoradiotherapy. These receptors came from a human donor with HPV-associated anogenital cancer.

This sequence joins TRBV1 and TRBJ1-3. TRBV1 is labeled a pseudogene. There are 18 residues in the CDR3. This CDR3 is CTSSLVPRGGQLGNTIYF. The CDR3 bases are TGCACCAGCTCTTTGGTCCCTCGTGGAGGCCAGCTTGGAAACACCATATATTTT.

The chain couples TRBV19 to TRBJ1-2; the match to TRBD1 covers 10 bases. This CDR3 is built from 15 residues. The V segment lost 4 bases and the J segment 4 bases; nucleotides outside the gene matches: 6. Per germline, CDR1 LNHDA and CDR2 SQIVND (reference sequence). The CDR3 spells CASSTTGGRGYGYTF. CDR3 in DNA: TGTGCCAGTAGTACGACAGGGGGCAGAGGCTATGGCTACACCTTC.